The 26 T cell receptor beta chains below were found in one sample sequenced in a study of OX40 agonist ivuxolimab in advanced cancers. The data were produced by immunoSEQ multiplex PCR, yet TCRdb's version contains in-frame clones alone and is incomplete. The sample contains 43,000 or so clones, 85% to 90% of which appear only once. This sample comprised CD4+ or CD8+ T cells sorted from blood, obtained in a trial of the OX40 agonist ivuxolimab. Every receptor here comes from an adult with an advanced solid tumor such as melanoma, head and neck, liver or kidney cancer.

This clone was seen a few times. Other DNA sequences in the sample encode the same CDR3. This chain joins TRBV10-3 and TRBJ1-1, with 11 bases that match TRBD1. The CDR3 spans 16 residues. V trimming: 6 bases; J trimming: 5 bases; junction bases outside the gene matches: 11. Germline V gene lookup returns CDR1 ENHRY and CDR2 SYGVKD. CDR3 residues: CAISDRDRGLETEAFF. CDR3 sequence (DNA): TGTGCCATCAGCGACCGGGACAGGGGGTTGGAAACTGAAGCTTTCTTT.

The genes are TRBV6-1 and TRBJ2-7; D gene ambiguous. CDR3 size: 10 residues. The ends were cut back, 6 bases at V and 3 bases at J, with 3 bases in the middle. CDR1 is MNHNS and CDR2 is SASEGT in the germline V gene. The DNA of the CDR3 is TGTGCCAGCAGCTTCTACGAGCAGTACTTC. This codes for CASSFYEQYF.

V and J are TRBV28 and TRBJ1-2; D is ambiguous. CDR3 length equals 15 residues. V dropped 3 bases and J dropped 0 bases, with 11 bases sitting between them. Germline assignment: CDR1 MDHEN and CDR2 SYDVKM. CDR3 in amino acids: CASSFSLLTNYGYTF. The CDR3 coding sequence is TGTGCCAGCAGTTTCTCCTTGCTTACTAACTATGGCTACACCTTC.

The V and J genes are TRBV4-3 and TRBJ1-5; D is ambiguous. Germline V lookup: CDR1 LGHNA, CDR2 YSLEER. V was clipped by 1 base and J by 5 bases, with 9 bases between them. The CDR3 runs to 14 residues. The CDR3 DNA follows: TGCGCCAGCAGCCAAGGGACGGTCGATCAGCCCCAGCATTTT. Translating it yields CASSQGTVDQPQHF.

This chain connects TRBV27 to TRBJ2-2; 7 nucleotides match TRBD1. The CDR3 has 16 amino acids. V lost 2 bases to trimming and J lost 6 bases; unmatched junction nucleotides: 9. Germline values: CDR1 MNHEY, CDR2 SMNVEV (reference sequence). DNA of the CDR3: TGTGCCAGCAGTTTAAAATCCAGGGGGTCGGCCGGGGAGCTGTTTTTT. Protein sequence: CASSLKSRGSAGELFF.

This clone was picked up one time. V usage is TRBV9 and J usage is TRBJ1-4, with TRBD1 matching 9 bases. V lost 4 bases to trimming and J lost 8 bases; unmatched junction nucleotides: 9. CDR3 length: 15 amino acids. Germline assignment: CDR1 SGDLS and CDR2 YYNGEE. CDR3 in DNA: TGTGCCAGCAGCCAAGATGGACAGGGGCAAGAAAAACTGTTTTTT. Its protein is CASSQDGQGQEKLFF. Full variable domain (outside the CDR3, taken from reference TRBV9 and TRBJ1-4): DSGVTQTPKHLITATGQRVTLRCSPRSGDLSVYWYQQSLDQGLQFLIQYYNGEERAKGNILERFSAQQFPDLHSELNLSSLELGDSALYFCASSQDGQGQEKLFFGSGTQLSVL.

This chain links TRBV7-2 with TRBJ1-2, with 10 bases fitting TRBD1. The J segment lost 4 bases and the V segment lost 3 bases, leaving 11 bases of the junction unmatched. Per germline, CDR1 SGHTA and CDR2 FQGNSA. This CDR3 is 17 amino acids long. The CDR3 loop is CASSFPGTGAQTYGYTF. DNA of the CDR3: TGTGCCAGCAGCTTCCCCGGGACAGGGGCTCAAACCTATGGCTACACCTTC.

This rearrangement joins TRBV11-3 to TRBJ2-1; 7 nucleotides align to TRBD2. Trimming cost V 1 base and J 6 bases; bases outside gene matches: 6. The CDR3 extends over 15 amino acids. CDR1 SGHNT and CDR2 YENEEA come from the germline V gene. CDR3 sequence reads: CASSLAWRELNEQFF. The CDR3 bases are TGTGCCAGCAGCTTAGCGTGGCGGGAGCTCAATGAGCAGTTCTTC.

The V gene is TRBV28, the J gene TRBJ2-3; 7 bases line up with TRBD2. Losses at the gene ends were 5 bases for V and 5 bases for J; bases not matched to a gene: 19. CDR3 size: 18 residues. CDR1 is MDHEN, CDR2 SYDVKM, per germline. The CDR3 region is CASSPPRLARSVGDTQYF. The CDR3 DNA sequence: TGTGCCAGCAGTCCACCCCGACTAGCTCGAAGCGTCGGAGATACGCAGTATTTT.

This chain joins TRBV19 and TRBJ2-3; 12 bases align to TRBD1. The germline gives CDR1 LNHDA, CDR2 SQIVND (reference sequence). This CDR3 is built from 18 residues. V lost 5 bases to trimming and J lost 3 bases; unmatched junction nucleotides: 12. The CDR3 is CASSAGKGQGAWTDTQYF. CDR3 nucleotides: TGTGCCAGTAGTGCAGGAAAGGGACAGGGGGCATGGACAGATACGCAGTATTTT.

This clone was observed a single time. The chain employs TRBV7-6 and TRBJ2-5; D is ambiguous. V gave up 3 bases and J gave up 5 bases, with 16 bases separating them. Germline-derived CDR1 and CDR2 are SGHVS and FNYEAQ. The CDR3 runs 15 residues. Here the CDR3 reads CASSFRVPGSETQYF. In nucleotides, the CDR3 is TGTGCCAGCAGCTTCCGGGTACCAGGATCGGAGACCCAGTACTTC. The complete variable domain, with remaining parts taken from reference TRBV7-6 and TRBJ2-5, reads GAGVSQSPRYKVTKRGQDVALRCDPISGHVSLYWYRQALGQGPEFLTYFNYEAQQDKSGLPNDRFSAERPEGSISTLTIQRTEQRDSAMYRCASSFRVPGSETQYFGPGTRLLVL.

This clone was seen once. The rearrangement joins TRBV28 to TRBJ2-1, with TRBD2 identical over 11 bases. V gave up 3 bases and J gave up 8 bases; unmatched junction bases: 9. Germline V gene sequence: CDR1 MDHEN, CDR2 SYDVKM. This CDR3 has 16 residues. CDR3 DNA: TGTGCCAGCAGTTTGTTACTAGCGGGAGTCGGTGATGAGCAGTTCTTC. Its protein is CASSLLLAGVGDEQFF.

Concerning this clone: The junction and the germline gene differ at one end; a read error may be behind it. The chain combines TRBV27 with TRBJ1-6, with 11 bases matching TRBD1. This CDR3 has 14 residues. CDR1 and CDR2 (germline): MNHEY, SMNVEV (reference sequence). The CDR3 loop is CASSTGQGAPTVTF. As DNA, the CDR3 is TGTGCCAGCAGTACAGGACAGGGGGCACCTACTGTTACGTTT.

V usage is TRBV2 and J usage is TRBJ2-1; TRBD2 matches at 13 bases. This CDR3 has 15 residues. Trimming at V came to 7 bases and at J to 6 bases, leaving 6 bases not matched to a gene. Germline lookup yields CDR1 SNHLY and CDR2 FYNNEI. CDR3: CASTRTSGSVNEQFF. As DNA, the CDR3 is TGTGCCAGCACCCGGACTAGCGGGAGTGTCAATGAGCAGTTCTTC. Full variable domain (missing parts from reference TRBV2 and TRBJ2-1): EPEVTQTPSHQVTQMGQEVILRCVPISNHLYFYWYRQILGQKVEFLVSFYNNEISEKSEIFDDQFSVERPDGSNFTLKIRSTKLEDSAMYFCASTRTSGSVNEQFFGPGTRLTVL.

J is TRBJ2-7 and V is TRBV6-1, with TRBD2 matching 10 bases. CDR1 and CDR2 from the germline V gene are MNHNS and SASEGT. The length of the CDR3 is 15 residues. J was trimmed by 6 bases and V by 6 bases; bases with no gene match: 11. In nucleotides, the CDR3 is TGTGCCAGCAGAAAGGGGAGGCTAGCGGGGGCCGAGCAGTACTTC. Translated: CASRKGRLAGAEQYF.

A few counts support this clone. The J gene is TRBJ2-1, the V gene TRBV23-1; TRBD1 aligns across 8 bases. TRBV23-1 is flagged as an ORF with uncertain function. Trimming at V came to 4 bases and at J to 7 bases, leaving 15 bases not matched to a gene. The CDR3 covers 17 residues. The CDR3 DNA reads as TGCGCCAGCAGTCGCCCTATAAGGGACAGGCTGAAAAATGAGCAGTTCTTC. Translation gives CASSRPIRDRLKNEQFF.

V and J are TRBV7-9 and TRBJ2-7, with TRBD2 matching 8 bases. Germline V CDR1 and CDR2: SEHNR, FQNEAQ (reference sequence). The V segment lost 3 bases and the J segment 0 bases; nucleotides outside the gene matches: 13. This CDR3 contains 18 residues. The CDR3 protein is CASSFPLAAGVLSYEQYF. The DNA of the CDR3 is TGTGCCAGCAGCTTCCCCCTGGCAGCGGGGGTGCTCTCCTACGAGCAGTACTTC.

The V call is TRBV7-3, the J call TRBJ1-2; 10 nucleotides match TRBD1. V was pared by 2 bases and J by 7 bases, with 7 bases of the junction left unmatched. Germline CDR1 reads SGHTA; CDR2 reads FQGTGA. The CDR3 totals 15 residues. The CDR3: CASSLSGQGLLGYTF. The CDR3 DNA reads TGTGCCAGCAGCTTATCGGGACAGGGGCTCCTTGGCTACACCTTC.

This sequence joins TRBV6-6 and TRBJ2-7; 7 positions match TRBD2. This CDR3 has 14 residues. The ends lost 4 bases at V and 0 bases at J; junction bases unmatched: 3. CDR1 is MNHNY and CDR2 is SVGAGI in the germline V gene (reference sequence). CDR3 nucleotide sequence: TGTGCCAGCAGTTTAGCGGGCCCCTCCTACGAGCAGTACTTC. Residues: CASSLAGPSYEQYF.

The chain carries TRBV7-2 and TRBJ2-7; D perhaps matches TRBD2 (5 bases). The germline V gene has CDR1 SGHTA and CDR2 FQGNSA. Trimming took off 4 bases at V and 5 bases at J, with 12 bases between the two ends. The CDR3 runs to 13 residues. The CDR3 coding sequence is TGTGCCAGCAGCTCTAGAGCCGGGGACGAGCAGTACTTC. Protein sequence: CASSSRAGDEQYF.

The V call is TRBV6-6, the J call TRBJ2-5; perhaps TRBD2 as D (5 bases). The V end lost 8 bases, the J end lost 2 bases, and 18 bases lay between the germline ends. Germline-derived CDR1 and CDR2 are MNHNY and SVGAGI (reference sequence). The CDR3 is made up of 15 amino acids. In DNA, the CDR3 is TGTGCCAGCGGAAAACTCGGGATTTTTCAAGAGACCCAGTACTTC. As protein: CASGKLGIFQETQYF.

The V and J genes are TRBV6-5 and TRBJ1-1; 7 bases agree with TRBD1. The V gene end was trimmed by 6 bases and the J gene end by 0 bases; junction bases not matched to a gene: 4. CDR3 length: 14 residues. Germline V lookup: CDR1 MNHEY, CDR2 SVGAGI. DNA for the CDR3: TGTGCCAGCAGCCGGGACAGAATGAACACTGAAGCTTTCTTT. Residues: CASSRDRMNTEAFF.

The gene calls are TRBV13 and TRBJ1-2, with 11 bases fitting TRBD1. This CDR3 comprises 15 residues. CDR1 and CDR2 from the germline V gene are PRHDT and FYEKMQ (reference sequence). J gave up 4 bases and V 5 bases, and 6 bases lay outside the gene matches. The CDR3 is CASSLRTGGVYGYTF. Here the CDR3 DNA reads TGTGCCAGCAGCCTCCGGACAGGGGGCGTCTATGGCTACACCTTC.

The CDR3 nucleotides read TGTGCCAGCAGCCCCCATGCTCCTAGGGATGAAAAACTGTTTTTT. Its translation is CASSPHAPRDEKLFF. V is TRBV11-2 and J is TRBJ1-4; D is uncertain. The CDR3 has 15 amino acids. CDR1 SGHAT and CDR2 FQNNGV come from the germline V gene. Trimming removed 5 bases at V and 6 bases at J, with 16 bases between.

In the case of this clone: The same CDR3 is also encoded by other DNA sequences in this sample. J is TRBJ1-5 and V is TRBV7-9, with D hard to call. There are 12 residues in the CDR3. The V gene's germline CDR1 is SEHNR and CDR2 FQNEAQ (reference sequence). The V end was cut by 5 bases, the J end by 5 bases, with 7 bases between. The CDR3 sequence: CASSLGDQPQHF. DNA of the CDR3: TGTGCCAGCAGCCTGGGAGATCAGCCCCAGCATTTT.

The chain links TRBV5-1 to TRBJ1-2; TRBD1 matches 10 bases. Germline trimming cut 0 bases from V and 2 bases from J; bases unmatched to any gene: 7. From germline, CDR1 is SGHRS and CDR2 YFSETQ. The length of the CDR3 is 17 residues. The DNA for the CDR3 is TGCGCCAGCAGCTTGGATTTTAGGGACAGGGGAAACTATGGCTACACCTTC. Amino acids: CASSLDFRDRGNYGYTF.